These 5 T cell receptor beta chains share one sample of origin, sequenced in a study of regulatory T cells in long-lasting Graves disease. Relying on iRepertoire HTBI primers and Arm-PCR of CDR3 regions, the team built TCR beta libraries. Each CDR3 protein is one row after TCRdb ran MiXCR on the multiplex PCR reads. The repertoire has about 350,000 distinct CDR3 sequences, 16% of them found once; the top ten carry 25% to 30%. Time point defined: newly diagnosed GD, antithyroid drugs for less than 3 months. PBMC-extracted RNA yielded the TCR library. This sample was shared with a second study, whose subject was T cells in Graves' hyperthyroidism and ophthalmopathy.

Sequencing was performed on peripheral blood mononuclear cells (PBMCs), taken at new diagnosis, from a patient treated with antithyroid drugs. The receptors shown here come from a man between 40 and 49 years old with Graves disease.

Remarks on this clonotype: A far larger clone is off by one base, so a read error is likely. The chain uses TRBV27 and TRBJ2-1; D ambiguous. The CDR3 runs 14 residues. The V and J ends lost 5 bases and 10 bases respectively, with 18 bases between them. The germline V gene encodes CDR1 MNHEY and CDR2 SMNVEV (reference sequence). CDR3 in amino acids: CASSPTYNSYEQFF. The CDR3 region has the DNA TGTGCCAGCAGTCCTACATACAACTCCTACGAGCAGTTCTTC.

This clonotype was seen repeatedly, ten times or more. The chain links TRBV18 to TRBJ2-3; TRBD2 might be the D (6 bases). Germline CDR1 is KGHSH and CDR2 is LQKENI. The CDR3 loop spans 13 amino acids. V was trimmed by 3 bases and J by 3 bases, leaving 7 bases between them. CDR3 protein: CASSPLATDTQYF. In nucleotides, the CDR3 is TGTGCCAGCTCACCCCTAGCGACAGATACGCAGTATTTT.

This clonotype came up many times. The V call is TRBV28, the J call TRBJ1-4; possible D gene TRBD1, 6 bases. The CDR3 is 16 amino acids. V was cut by 6 bases and J by 8 bases, with 22 bases left in between. Germline-derived CDR1 and CDR2 are MDHEN and SYDVKM. For the CDR3, the DNA is TGTGCCAGCAGGCTCCTACACAGGGCTGGGAGAGAAAAACTGTTTTTT. It translates to CASRLLHRAGREKLFF.

This clonotype came up a few times. The chain is built from TRBV20-1 and TRBJ2-1; D tentatively fits TRBD1 or TRBD2 (5 bases each). With 0 bases removed from V and 4 bases from J, the gap between germline ends came to 16 bases. The CDR3 consists of 16 residues. Germline CDR1 reads DFQATT; CDR2 reads SNEGSKA (reference sequence). CDR3 in amino acids: CSARDPGARNYNEQFF. CDR3 sequence (DNA): TGCAGTGCTAGAGATCCCGGGGCCCGGAATTACAATGAGCAGTTCTTC.

Worth noting for this clonotype: The conserved final phenylalanine or tryptophan is absent from the CDR3, which likely points to a read error. The chain uses TRBV7-8 and TRBJ1-5; D is unresolved. There are 12 residues in the CDR3. Germline CDR1 reads SGHVS; CDR2 reads FQNEAQ. Trimming removed 3 bases from V and 0 bases from J, with 0 bases in between. The CDR3 DNA reads TGTGCCAGCAGCTTTAGCAATCAGCCCCAGCATTCT. Translation: CASSFSNQPQHS.